The 30 T cell receptor beta chains below all came from one sample that was sequenced in a study of T cells in Graves' hyperthyroidism and ophthalmopathy. There were TCR beta CDR3 regions amplified from RNA transcripts. Primed by the HTBI set, a first-round RT-PCR was run on the TCR CDR3. TCRdb recomputed calls from the multiplex PCR reads with MiXCR, one row per CDR3 protein. Here the sample spans about half a million distinct CDR3 sequences, 20% being singletons. The sample was blood. The receptors derive from a man between 35 and 55 years old with Graves' ophthalmopathy.

This clonotype was counted once. The chain links TRBV6-1 to TRBJ1-6; D is ambiguous. Germline CDR1 reads MNHNS; CDR2 reads SASEGT. Trimming took 6 bases from V and 7 from J, leaving 10 bases between them. This CDR3 has 13 residues. CDR3 coding DNA: TGTGCCAGCAGCCCCTACTCAAATTCACCCCTCCACTTT. Amino acid sequence: CASSPYSNSPLHF.

Comments on this clonotype: A read error may explain this, as a much larger clone is one base away. The J gene is TRBJ2-5, the V gene TRBV12-3 or TRBV12-4; D is possibly TRBD1 or TRBD2 (6 bases each). CDR3 length: 15 residues. The CDR3 sequence is CASSPQAGTQGTQYF. CDR3 sequence (DNA): TGTGCCAGCAGTCCCCAGGCGGGGACACAAGGGACCCAGTACTTC.

This clonotype was recorded at least ten times. The V and J genes are TRBV2 and TRBJ2-3; 10 positions match TRBD2. The CDR3 sequence is 15 residues long. From germline, CDR1 is SNHLY and CDR2 FYNNEI. V lost 7 bases, J lost 11 bases, and 15 bases stayed unmatched. The DNA of the CDR3 is TGTGCCAGCACCTCCAGAGCGGGGGGGAGTGGTGGGCAGTATTTT. Translating it yields CASTSRAGGSGGQYF.

The chain recombines TRBV6-1 with TRBJ1-2; D call uncertain. CDR1 and CDR2 (germline): MNHNS, SASEGT. The CDR3 contains 15 residues. V was trimmed by 2 bases and J by 2 bases, leaving 12 bases between them. The CDR3 coding sequence is TGTGCCAGCAGTGAAACGCCTCAGAAAAACTATGGCTACACCTTC. This translates into CASSETPQKNYGYTF.

The chain is built from TRBV6-2 or TRBV6-3 and TRBJ2-7; TRBD2 aligns across 11 bases. V was clipped by 6 bases and J by 5 bases; unmatched bases: 9. Germline CDR1 and CDR2: MNHEY and SVGEGT. There are 15 residues in the CDR3. The CDR3, as DNA: TGTGCCAGCAGGGAACTAGCGGGAGCTAGCGACGAGCAGTACTTC. This encodes CASRELAGASDEQYF.

This clonotype came up a few times. V is TRBV27 and J is TRBJ1-1; D might be TRBD1 (5 bases). The germline V and J ends were trimmed by 7 bases and 9 bases, with 12 bases remaining between them. This CDR3 has 11 amino acids. CDR1 is MNHEY, CDR2 SMNVEV, per germline (reference sequence). The CDR3 DNA is TGTGCCAGCATCATCCCAGGGAAAGCTTTCTTT. Translated: CASIIPGKAFF.

The CDR3, as DNA: TGTGCCAGCAGCCGGGACAGGGGGGTCTCCTACAATGAGCAGTTCTTC. It encodes CASSRDRGVSYNEQFF. The chain uses TRBV7-6 and TRBJ2-1; 11 nucleotides align to TRBD1. Germline CDR1 is SGHVS and CDR2 is FNYEAQ. This CDR3 has 16 residues. V shed 5 bases, J shed 0 bases, and the junction held 3 bases outside the gene matches. The variable domain in full, completed from reference TRBV7-6 and TRBJ2-1, reads GAGVSQSPRYKVTKRGQDVALRCDPISGHVSLYWYRQALGQGPEFLTYFNYEAQQDKSGLPNDRFSAERPEGSISTLTIQRTEQRDSAMYRCASSRDRGVSYNEQFFGPGTRLTVL.

Only a few counts were recorded for this clonotype. The J gene is TRBJ1-6, the V gene TRBV27; 9 bases match TRBD1. This CDR3 spans 14 amino acids. Trimming cost V 3 bases and J 8 bases; bases outside gene matches: 2. Germline V gives CDR1 MNHEY, CDR2 SMNVEV (reference sequence). CDR3 residues: CASSFNRGHSPLHF. The CDR3 DNA reads as TGTGCCAGCAGTTTCAACAGGGGGCATTCACCCCTCCACTTT.

This clonotype has more than one count but fewer than ten. The genes are TRBV9 and TRBJ2-1, with a tentative D call TRBD2 (7 bases). The length of the CDR3 is 20 residues. The V end lost 0 bases, the J end lost 6 bases, and 28 bases lay between the germline ends. Germline assignment: CDR1 SGDLS and CDR2 YYNGEE. Here the CDR3 DNA reads TGTGCCAGCAGCGTAGTCGGAGGGGGGTCTAGCGGAAGAAGCTTCAATGAGCAGTTCTTC. This gives the protein CASSVVGGGSSGRSFNEQFF.

The chain combines TRBV7-9 with TRBJ2-3, with 7 bases that match TRBD2. The CDR3 has 14 residues. V lost 1 base and J lost 2; bases outside the gene matches: 0. The germline V gene encodes CDR1 SEHNR and CDR2 FQNEAQ (reference sequence). For the CDR3, the DNA is TGTGCCAGCAGCTTAGAGCGGGACACAGATACGCAGTATTTT. Translated: CASSLERDTDTQYF.

This clonotype was picked up a small number of times. The chain employs TRBV12-3 or TRBV12-4 and TRBJ1-5; D is ambiguous. The ends were cut back, 6 bases at V and 0 bases at J, with 12 bases in the middle. The CDR3 consists of 15 residues. The CDR3 spells CASSFHPDSNQPQHF. CDR3 in DNA: TGTGCCAGCAGCTTCCACCCGGATAGCAATCAGCCCCAGCATTTT.

This clonotype was detected ten times or more. The chain has TRBV3-1 and TRBJ1-1; 9 positions agree with TRBD1. This CDR3 is 14 amino acids long. In germline, CDR1 is LGHDT, CDR2 YNNKEL (reference sequence). J gave up 4 bases and V 6 bases, and 6 bases lay outside the gene matches. In nucleotides, the CDR3 is TGTGCCAGCAGACGCGGACAGGGGAGCACTGAAGCTTTCTTT. It translates to CASRRGQGSTEAFF.

This clonotype was counted many times. The chain is built from TRBV2 and TRBJ1-1; D might be TRBD1 (5 bases). Germline assignment: CDR1 SNHLY and CDR2 FYNNEI. CDR3 length equals 16 residues. V lost 11 bases and J lost 1, with 23 bases in between. CDR3: CALRGREGVGNTEAFF. CDR3 DNA sequence: TGTGCCCTAAGGGGAAGGGAAGGAGTAGGGAACACTGAAGCTTTCTTT.

The V gene is TRBV5-6, the J gene TRBJ2-2, with 8 bases identical to TRBD2. Germline values: CDR1 SGHDT, CDR2 YYEEEE. V was pared by 2 bases and J by 0 bases, with 3 bases of the junction left unmatched. The CDR3 runs to 16 residues. The CDR3 spells CASSFAAGANTGELFF. CDR3 nucleotides: TGTGCCAGCAGCTTTGCAGCGGGAGCGAACACCGGGGAGCTGTTTTTT.

This clonotype appeared many times. The CDR3 spells CASRRRTGGAEAEAFF. CDR3 DNA: TGCGCCAGCAGGAGAAGGACAGGGGGCGCGGAGGCTGAAGCTTTCTTT. The chain is built from TRBV5-1 and TRBJ1-1; 11 bases match TRBD1. This CDR3 region has 16 residues. V was pared by 5 bases and J by 6 bases, with 12 bases of the junction left unmatched. Germline V gene lookup returns CDR1 SGHRS and CDR2 YFSETQ.

This clonotype occurred a few times. The chain carries TRBV6-2 or TRBV6-3 and TRBJ1-5, with D tentatively TRBD1 (5 bases). The germline CDR1 and CDR2 sequences are MNHEY and SVGEGT. This CDR3 comprises 16 residues. V gave up 1 base and J gave up 4 bases, with 14 bases separating them. The CDR3 loop is CASSYYRRGVNQPQHF. The DNA of the CDR3 is TGTGCCAGCAGTTACTATAGGAGGGGAGTGAATCAGCCCCAGCATTTT.

The chain links TRBV7-9 to TRBJ1-4; D is ambiguous. The CDR3 length is 16 residues. Trimming shortened V by 2 bases and J by 6 bases, and 16 bases separated the two germline ends. Germline CDR1 and CDR2: SEHNR and FQNEAQ (reference sequence). The CDR3 here is CASSLPIHGRDEKLFF. The CDR3 coding sequence is TGTGCCAGCAGCTTACCCATCCACGGGCGGGATGAAAAACTGTTTTTT. Full variable domain (missing parts from reference TRBV7-9 and TRBJ1-4): DTGVSQNPRHKITKRGQNVTFRCDPISEHNRLYWYRQTLGQGPEFLTYFQNEAQLEKSRLLSDRFSAERPKGSFSTLEIQRTEQGDSAMYLCASSLPIHGRDEKLFFGSGTQLSVL.

This clonotype was seen once. This sequence may be a read error, since a much larger clone differs from it by one base. V usage is TRBV7-2 and J usage is TRBJ2-7; D is perhaps TRBD2 (6 bases). The CDR3 spans 16 residues. Germline lookup yields CDR1 SGHTA and CDR2 FQGNSA. The CDR3, as DNA: TGTGCCAGCAGCTTAGCGGCAGGAGGGAACTCCCACGAGCAGTACTTC. Amino acid sequence: CASSLAAGGNSHEQYF.

The table lists this clonotype with many counts. The chain uses TRBV20-1 and TRBJ2-5; a weak D match, TRBD1 (5 bases). Germline loops: CDR1 DFQATT, CDR2 SNEGSKA (reference sequence). With 3 bases removed from V and 4 bases from J, the gap between germline ends came to 15 bases. This CDR3 spans 14 amino acids. CDR3 in amino acids: CSARVTTGRETQYF. The CDR3 DNA follows: TGCAGTGCTAGGGTCACAACAGGACGAGAGACCCAGTACTTC.

The J gene is TRBJ2-3, the V gene TRBV18; possibly TRBD1 for D (6 bases). Germline V gene lookup returns CDR1 KGHSH and CDR2 LQKENI. The CDR3 runs to 18 residues. V gave up 2 bases and J gave up 0 bases, with 18 bases separating them. CDR3 bases: TGTGCCAGCTCACCAGGCCAGGGGACCGATTATAGCACAGATACGCAGTATTTT. Amino acids: CASSPGQGTDYSTDTQYF.

This clonotype showed up just a few times. The V gene is TRBV19, the J gene TRBJ2-5; 9 nucleotides align to TRBD1. Germline CDR1 and CDR2: LNHDA and SQIVND (reference sequence). V was clipped by 6 bases and J by 4 bases; unmatched bases: 9. CDR3 size: 15 residues. DNA for the CDR3: TGTGCCAGTAGCACGGGGATGACAGGGGGAGAGACCCAGTACTTC. Translated: CASSTGMTGGETQYF.

Concerning this clonotype: A clone one base away is much larger, so this may be a read error. The gene calls are TRBV7-3 and TRBJ2-3; D possibly corresponds to TRBD2 (5 bases). The germline gives CDR1 SGHTA, CDR2 FQGTGA. V was trimmed by 5 bases and J by 4 bases, leaving 16 bases between them. The CDR3 is made up of 15 amino acids. The chain's CDR3 is CASSPFVGSADTQYF. CDR3 sequence (DNA): TGTGCCAGCAGCCCCTTCGTAGGGAGCGCAGATACGCAGTATTTT.

The genes are TRBV19 and TRBJ1-2; a weak D match, TRBD1 (5 bases). V lost 3 bases and J 5 bases, leaving 16 bases between the germline ends. This CDR3 has 15 residues. CDR1 and CDR2 (germline): LNHDA, SQIVND (reference sequence). The CDR3 is CASSIGGGWEYGYTF. The DNA of the CDR3 is TGTGCCAGTAGTATTGGCGGGGGTTGGGAGTATGGCTACACCTTC.

This clonotype was observed many times. The V and J genes are TRBV7-9 and TRBJ1-1; a possible D gene is TRBD1 (5 bases). Germline V gene sequence: CDR1 SEHNR, CDR2 FQNEAQ (reference sequence). With 5 bases removed from V and 2 bases from J, the gap between germline ends came to 15 bases. This CDR3 spans 15 amino acids. This CDR3 is CASSKRQTLNTEAFF. Here the CDR3 DNA reads TGTGCCAGCAGCAAGAGACAGACACTAAACACTGAAGCTTTCTTT.

This clonotype was observed at least ten times. This chain uses TRBV13 with TRBJ2-7; maybe TRBD1 (5 bases). Trimming stripped 8 bases from V and 0 bases from J, with 11 bases between. The V gene's germline CDR1 is PRHDT and CDR2 FYEKMQ (reference sequence). This CDR3 region has 13 residues. The CDR3 reads CASGAGRSYEQYF. DNA of the CDR3: TGTGCCAGCGGCGCAGGGCGCTCCTACGAGCAGTACTTC.

This clonotype was found many times. The CDR3 here is CASSQGPDGYTF. CDR3 sequence (DNA): TGTGCCAGCAGCCAAGGGCCGGATGGCTACACCTTC. The chain combines TRBV3-1 with TRBJ1-2; D is unresolved. The germline V and J ends were trimmed by 1 base and 6 bases, with 6 bases remaining between them. CDR1 is LGHDT, CDR2 YNNKEL, per germline (reference sequence). The CDR3 totals 12 residues. Drawing the rest from reference TRBV3-1 and TRBJ1-2, the complete variable domain is DTAVSQTPKYLVTQMGNDKSIKCEQNLGHDTMYWYKQDSKKFLKIMFSYNNKELIINETVPNRFSPKSPDKAHLNLHINSLELGDSAVYFCASSQGPDGYTFGSGTRLTVV.

This clonotype showed up many times. J is TRBJ1-1 and V is TRBV3-1, with D perhaps matching TRBD1 (5 bases). The V gene's germline CDR1 is LGHDT and CDR2 YNNKEL (reference sequence). V lost 8 bases to trimming and J lost 0 bases, with 10 bases between them. The CDR3 extends over 13 amino acids. CDR3 sequence (DNA): TGTGCCAGCGTTGGACATATGAACACTGAAGCTTTCTTT. It specifies CASVGHMNTEAFF.

Concerning this clonotype itself: It may be a read error: a sequence one base away is much more abundant. The chain has TRBV27 and TRBJ1-2, with D hard to call. CDR3 size: 14 residues. The germline gives CDR1 MNHEY, CDR2 SMNVEV (reference sequence). V lost 4 bases, J lost 3 bases, and 12 bases lay in between. This CDR3 reads CASSSLVAYYGYTF. The CDR3 DNA reads TGTGCCAGCAGTTCTTTGGTGGCATACTATGGCTACACCTTC.

CDR3 amino acids: CASSQDFTGANVLTF. DNA for the CDR3: TGCGCCAGCAGCCAAGATTTTACTGGGGCCAACGTCCTGACTTTC. The chain recombines TRBV4-3 with TRBJ2-6; D not certain. V was clipped by 0 bases and J by 2 bases, with 5 bases between them. Germline V lookup: CDR1 LGHNA, CDR2 YSLEER. This CDR3 spans 15 amino acids.

Many counts were recorded for this clonotype. This rearrangement joins TRBV6-2 or TRBV6-3 to TRBJ2-7; D not certain. Germline assignment: CDR1 MNHEY and CDR2 SVGEGT. Deletions cut 10 bases from V and 0 bases from J, with 25 bases between. There are 17 residues in the CDR3. The CDR3 DNA sequence: TGTGCCACCCTCCCGAGGATGTTAGTGGAAAACTCCTACGAGCAGTACTTC. Translating gives CATLPRMLVENSYEQYF.